This note documents a single T cell receptor beta chain sequence. This entry belongs to a study of T cells in Graves' hyperthyroidism and ophthalmopathy. PBMCs were collected from a 10 ml volume of fresh peripheral blood. The CDR3 sequence is 15 residues long. The germline CDR1 and CDR2 sequences are MGHRA and YSYEKL. Trimming removed 4 bases at V and 8 bases at J, with 17 bases between. RNA transcripts served as the template for amplifying TCR beta CDR3 regions. The TCR CDR3 first-round RT-PCR relied on the HTBI primer set. TCRdb re-called the multiplex PCR reads with MiXCR, one entry per CDR3 protein. The sample comprises approximately 600,000 distinct CDR3 sequences, about 20% of which are singletons, and more than 30% rests with the top ten.

The receptor's source is a man younger than 40 with Graves' ophthalmopathy. Input material: blood. The gene calls are TRBV4-1 and TRBJ1-4; no definite D call. The CDR3 reads CASSLRRRVDEKLFF. The DNA for the CDR3 is TGCGCCAGCAGCCTTCGGCGGAGGGTGGACGAAAAACTGTTTTTT.